This passage covers 25 T cell receptor beta chains from one sample sequenced in a study of blood T cells in healthy people across ages. It was with a sample-barcoded 5' primer and a J-beta primer mix that a second PCR of about 6 to 12 cycles was run. TCRdb used MiXCR to reprocess the 5' RACE reads, holding one entry per CDR3 protein. The table lists more than 900,000 distinct CDR3 sequences, about 28% of them singletons. In addition, the sample was reused for a study of T cells of mothers and their children.

The sample taken for sequencing was blood. All receptors derive from a woman aged 40 to 55 in good health.

On this clonotype: A much larger clone differs from this one at a single base, so this may be a read error. The chain combines TRBV7-9 with TRBJ1-4; D perhaps matches TRBD1 (5 bases). Per germline, CDR1 SEHNR and CDR2 FQNEAQ (reference sequence). The CDR3 has 15 residues. As DNA, the CDR3 is TGTGCCAGCTTGCCTCCAGGGTCAACTAATAAAAAACTGTTTTTT. Its translation is CASLPPGSTNKKLFF.

The rearrangement uses TRBV24-1 and TRBJ1-6; possibly TRBD1 for D (5 bases). Between the trimmed V and J ends, which lost 4 bases and 8 bases, there was a span of 17 bases. The V gene's germline CDR1 is KGHDR and CDR2 SFDVKD. The CDR3 has 16 residues. Here the CDR3 reads CATSDLRDPYDSPLHF. The CDR3 bases are TGTGCCACCAGTGACCTCCGGGACCCTTATGATTCACCCCTCCACTTT.

Worth noting for this clonotype: Compared with germline, one end of the junction differs, possibly owing to a read error. The gene calls are TRBV28 and TRBJ2-4; D may be TRBD2 (7 bases). The CDR3 contains 13 residues. Per germline, CDR1 MDHEN and CDR2 SYDVKM. CDR3 loop: CASGGGGKNIRYF. The CDR3 DNA follows: TGTGCCAGCGGCGGGGGCGGCAAAAACATTCGGTACTTC.

This rearrangement joins TRBV9 to TRBJ2-2; D might be TRBD2 (6 bases). Germline V gene data show CDR1 as SGDLS and CDR2 as YYNGEE. The V gene lost 0 bases and the J gene lost 7 bases, with 19 bases spanning the gap. The length of the CDR3 is 17 residues. Here the CDR3 reads CASSVVGGGAHDGELFF. CDR3 coding DNA: TGTGCCAGCAGCGTAGTCGGAGGCGGGGCCCATGACGGGGAGCTGTTTTTT.

This clonotype was detected only a few times. The chain has TRBV7-2 and TRBJ2-5; D call uncertain. Germline V CDR1 and CDR2: SGHTA, FQGNSA. The CDR3 has 12 amino acids. Trimming removed 4 bases from V and 11 bases from J, with 14 bases in between. This CDR3 reads CASSSRLGIQYF. In nucleotides, the CDR3 is TGTGCCAGCAGCTCCCGATTGGGAATACAGTACTTC.

The gene calls are TRBV3-1 and TRBJ1-4, with D unresolved. Germline V lookup: CDR1 LGHDT, CDR2 YNNKEL (reference sequence). V shed 4 bases and J shed 4 bases, with 10 bases lying between them. The CDR3 contains 14 residues. The CDR3 loop reads CASSPWEGNEKLFF. The DNA for the CDR3 is TGTGCCAGCAGCCCCTGGGAAGGTAATGAAAAACTGTTTTTT.

The chain has TRBV7-9 and TRBJ2-1; possibly TRBD1 or TRBD2 for D (7 bases each). The V gene lost 5 bases and the J gene lost 8 bases, with 25 bases spanning the gap. The CDR3 has 17 residues. The V gene's germline CDR1 is SEHNR and CDR2 FQNEAQ (reference sequence). CDR3 region: CASSVRVAGAGGDEQFF. The CDR3 nucleotides are TGTGCCAGCAGCGTGCGCGTCGCGGGGGCAGGGGGGGATGAGCAGTTCTTC.

In the case of this clonotype: A clone one base away is much larger, so this may be a read error. V usage is TRBV10-3 and J usage is TRBJ1-4; no definite D call. V was cut by 6 bases and J by 10 bases, with 21 bases left in between. Germline V gene lookup returns CDR1 ENHRY and CDR2 SYGVKD. There are 15 residues in the CDR3. In DNA, the CDR3 is TGTGCCATCAGAGATGACACAACCGATGGTGGAAAACTGTTTTTT. This sequence encodes CAIRDDTTDGGKLFF.

This clonotype was counted ten times or more. A much larger clone sits a single nucleotide away, making a read error possible. This chain links TRBV5-6 with TRBJ2-5, with D unclear. The CDR3 sequence is 11 residues long. Germline lookup yields CDR1 SGHDT and CDR2 YYEEEE. V lost 4 bases to trimming and J lost 11 bases, with 12 bases between them. The CDR3 reads CASSRNNEQYF. In DNA, the CDR3 is TGTGCCAGCAGCCGCAACAATGAGCAGTACTTC.

Worth noting for this clonotype: Since the CDR3 does not end with the conserved phenylalanine or tryptophan, this likely comes from a read error. The chain combines TRBV7-8 with TRBJ2-1; TRBD2 is a possible D gene (5 bases). Germline CDR1 SGHVS, CDR2 FQNEAQ. V shed 0 bases and J shed 2 bases, with 8 bases lying between them. The CDR3 is made up of 15 amino acids. The CDR3 here is CASSLASGAYNEQFY. As DNA, the CDR3 is TGTGCCAGCAGCTTAGCGAGCGGCGCCTACAATGAGCAGTTCTAC.

This clonotype showed up many times. The CDR3 DNA sequence: TGCGCCAGCAGCTTGTCCGGGGCCTCTGAAGAGACCCAGTACTTC. It encodes CASSLSGASEETQYF. The chain has TRBV5-1 and TRBJ2-5; D assignment may be TRBD1 or TRBD2 (5 bases each). V was cut by 1 base and J by 3 bases, with 13 bases left in between. The germline gives CDR1 SGHRS, CDR2 YFSETQ. The CDR3 contains 15 residues.

With respect to this clonotype: The junction shows a germline mismatch at one end, possibly a read error. The gene calls are TRBV14 and TRBJ1-4; D remains ambiguous. Germline assignment: CDR1 SGHDN and CDR2 FVKESK. The CDR3 has 14 amino acids. This chain's CDR3 is CACSQDLWREKLFF. The CDR3, as DNA: TGTGCCTGCAGCCAAGATCTATGGAGAGAAAAACTGTTTTTT.

CDR3 coding DNA: TGTGCCAGCAGCCTTACGACAGGGGGCCTCGTCGGCAAAAACATTCAGTACTTC. It encodes CASSLTTGGLVGKNIQYF. V and J are TRBV7-2 and TRBJ2-4; 10 nucleotides match TRBD1. The J segment lost 3 bases and the V segment lost 5 bases, leaving 13 bases of the junction unmatched. The CDR3 spans 18 residues. Germline lookup yields CDR1 SGHTA and CDR2 FQGNSA. Filled out from reference TRBV7-2 and TRBJ2-4, the complete variable domain reads GAGVSQSPSNKVTEKGKDVELRCDPISGHTALYWYRQSLGQGLEFLIYFQGNSAPDKSGLPSDRFSAERTGGSVSTLTIQRTQQEDSAVYLCASSLTTGGLVGKNIQYFGAGTRLSVL.

This clonotype was picked up a small number of times. This chain links TRBV12-5 with TRBJ2-1, with 12 bases matching TRBD2. Trimming took 4 bases from V and 0 from J; bases not matched to a gene: 7. The germline gives CDR1 LGHNT, CDR2 FRNRAP. The CDR3 loop spans 18 amino acids. The CDR3 region is CASGWRSGLAGSYNEQFF. DNA for the CDR3: TGTGCTAGTGGTTGGCGATCGGGACTAGCGGGCTCCTACAATGAGCAGTTCTTC.

The chain combines TRBV5-1 with TRBJ1-6, with 9 bases lining up with TRBD1. The CDR3 covers 15 residues. In germline, CDR1 is SGHRS, CDR2 YFSETQ. V shed 4 bases, J shed 9 bases, and the junction held 8 bases outside the gene matches. CDR3 sequence (DNA): TGCGCCAGCAGCCCCGGGACAGGGTTGCGTTCACCCCTCCACTTT. This sequence encodes CASSPGTGLRSPLHF.

This clonotype was recorded a few times. The gene calls are TRBV14 and TRBJ1-6; D unclear. The CDR3 length is 15 residues. CDR1 is SGHDN and CDR2 is FVKESK in the germline V gene. Trimming left V 5 bases short and J 0 bases short, with 8 bases between. CDR3 in DNA: TGTGCCAGCAGCTACGGCGGCTCCTATAATTCACCCCTCCACTTT. This gives the protein CASSYGGSYNSPLHF.

Ten or more counts support this clonotype. V is TRBV5-1 and J is TRBJ1-2, with D unclear. The germline V gene encodes CDR1 SGHRS and CDR2 YFSETQ. V was trimmed by 4 bases and J by 4 bases, leaving 8 bases between them. The CDR3 spans 12 residues. CDR3 residues: CASSVDRYGYTF. CDR3 sequence (DNA): TGCGCCAGCAGCGTGGACCGCTATGGCTACACCTTC.

This chain links TRBV7-2 with TRBJ2-1; 16 bases fit TRBD2. This CDR3 comprises 16 residues. J lost 7 bases, V lost 5 bases, and 5 bases had no gene match. Germline lookup yields CDR1 SGHTA and CDR2 FQGNSA. CDR3 sequence: CASSHKGLAGGNEQFF. CDR3 in DNA: TGTGCCAGCAGCCACAAGGGACTAGCGGGGGGGAATGAGCAGTTCTTC.

This clonotype has at least ten counts. The chain combines TRBV5-8 with TRBJ1-2; D gene uncertain. CDR1 is SGHTS and CDR2 is YDEGEE in the germline V gene. The V and J ends lost 4 bases and 4 bases respectively, with 17 bases between them. The CDR3 spans 15 residues. The CDR3 DNA reads as TGTGCCAGCAGCCTCCGGGATCGGACTAGCTATGGCTACACCTTC. Amino acid sequence: CASSLRDRTSYGYTF. The variable domain in full, completed from reference TRBV5-8 and TRBJ1-2, reads EAGVTQSPTHLIKTRGQQATLRCSPISGHTSVYWYQQALGLGLQFLLWYDEGEERNRGNFPPRFSGRQFPNYSSELNVNALELEDSALYLCASSLRDRTSYGYTFGSGTRLTVV.

There are many counts of this clonotype. CDR3 sequence (DNA): TGTGCCAGCAGCACCGTTACCCGGGGCCAAAATCAGCCCCAGCATTTT. Translated: CASSTVTRGQNQPQHF. The chain joins TRBV7-9 to TRBJ1-5, with D possibly TRBD1 on 5 matching bases. The V gene lost 5 bases and the J gene lost 4 bases, with 18 bases spanning the gap. The CDR3 spans 16 residues. Germline CDR1 reads SEHNR; CDR2 reads FQNEAQ (reference sequence).

Only a few counts were recorded for this clonotype. The chain is built from TRBV20-1 and TRBJ1-2, with D perhaps matching TRBD1 (5 bases). CDR1 DFQATT and CDR2 SNEGSKA come from the germline V gene (reference sequence). V lost 6 bases and J 0 bases, leaving 17 bases between the germline ends. The CDR3 covers 15 residues. CDR3 nucleotides: TGCAGTGCAGGGGTTCGGACCGAAACTAACTATGGCTACACCTTC. Translation gives CSAGVRTETNYGYTF.

The chain links TRBV28 to TRBJ1-5; D is uncertain. CDR1 MDHEN and CDR2 SYDVKM come from the germline V gene. CDR3 length: 12 amino acids. The germline V and J ends were trimmed by 0 bases and 9 bases, with 6 bases remaining between them. CDR3 protein: CASSLWSRPQHF. CDR3 DNA: TGTGCCAGCAGTTTATGGTCGCGGCCCCAGCATTTT.

Worth noting for this clonotype: At one end the junction does not follow the germline gene, possibly because of a read error. CDR3 residues: CASSDRGLTQETHYF. The CDR3 DNA reads as TGTGCCAGCAGTGATAGGGGCCTTACCCAGGAGACCCACTACTTC. The genes are TRBV2 and TRBJ2-5; perhaps TRBD1 as D (5 bases). The CDR3 runs to 15 residues. Looked up from germline, CDR1 is SNHLY and CDR2 is FYNNEI. Variable domain in full (rest from reference TRBV2 and TRBJ2-5): EPEVTQTPSHQVTQMGQEVILRCVPISNHLYFYWYRQILGQKVEFLVSFYNNEISEKSEIFDDQFSVERPDGSNFTLKIRSTKLEDSAMYFCASSDRGLTQETHYFGPGTRLLVL.

This clonotype appeared many times. The rearrangement uses TRBV7-2 and TRBJ2-5, with D perhaps assigned TRBD1 or TRBD2 (6 bases each). Trimming cost V 5 bases and J 5 bases, with 18 bases left between them. Germline V CDR1 and CDR2: SGHTA, FQGNSA. This CDR3 is 15 amino acids long. The DNA for the CDR3 is TGTGCCAGCAGCAAATACGGGGGCGCCAGGGAGACCCAGTACTTC. Protein: CASSKYGGARETQYF.

In this sample, this clonotype turned up a few times. The chain employs TRBV29-1 and TRBJ1-1; unclear D gene. Germline lookup yields CDR1 SQVTM and CDR2 ANQGSEA. There are 13 residues in the CDR3. V gave up 7 bases and J gave up 7 bases, with 19 bases separating them. The CDR3 reads CSALAGSPNEAFF. CDR3 coding DNA: TGCAGCGCCCTAGCCGGGAGCCCCAATGAAGCTTTCTTT.